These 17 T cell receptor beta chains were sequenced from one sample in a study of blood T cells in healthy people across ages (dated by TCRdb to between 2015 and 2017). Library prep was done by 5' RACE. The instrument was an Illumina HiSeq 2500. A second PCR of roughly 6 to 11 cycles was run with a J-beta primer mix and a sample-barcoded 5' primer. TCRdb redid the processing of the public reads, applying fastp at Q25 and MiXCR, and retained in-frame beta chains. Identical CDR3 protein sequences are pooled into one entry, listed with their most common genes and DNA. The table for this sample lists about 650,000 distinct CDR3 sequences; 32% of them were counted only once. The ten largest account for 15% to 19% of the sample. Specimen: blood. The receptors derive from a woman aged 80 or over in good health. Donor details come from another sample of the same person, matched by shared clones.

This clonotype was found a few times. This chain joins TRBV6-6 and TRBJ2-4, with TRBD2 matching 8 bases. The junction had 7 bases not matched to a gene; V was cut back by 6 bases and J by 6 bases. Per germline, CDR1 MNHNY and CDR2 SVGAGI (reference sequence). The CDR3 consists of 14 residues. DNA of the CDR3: TGTGCCAGCAGGGGAGCGGGAGCGCTAAACATTCAGTACTTC. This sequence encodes CASRGAGALNIQYF.

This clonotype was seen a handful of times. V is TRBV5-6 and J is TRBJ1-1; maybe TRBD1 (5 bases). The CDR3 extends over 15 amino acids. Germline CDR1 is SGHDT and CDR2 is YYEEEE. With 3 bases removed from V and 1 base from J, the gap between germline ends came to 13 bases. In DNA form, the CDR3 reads TGTGCCAGCAGCTCCCCATATACAGGGAACACTGAAGCTTTCTTT. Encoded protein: CASSSPYTGNTEAFF.

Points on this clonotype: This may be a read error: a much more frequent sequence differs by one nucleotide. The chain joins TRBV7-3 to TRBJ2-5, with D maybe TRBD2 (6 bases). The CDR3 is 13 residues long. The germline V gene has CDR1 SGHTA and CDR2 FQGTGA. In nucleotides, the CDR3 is TGTGCCTGCAGCCGGGACTCGCGAGGGGACCAGTACTTC. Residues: CACSRDSRGDQYF.

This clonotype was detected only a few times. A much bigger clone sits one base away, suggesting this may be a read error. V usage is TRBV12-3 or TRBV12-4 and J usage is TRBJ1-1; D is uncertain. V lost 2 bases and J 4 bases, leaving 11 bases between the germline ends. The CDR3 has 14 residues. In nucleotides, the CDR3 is TGTGCCAGCAGTTTAAAGTGGCGGGGCACTGAAGCTTTCTTT. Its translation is CASSLKWRGTEAFF.

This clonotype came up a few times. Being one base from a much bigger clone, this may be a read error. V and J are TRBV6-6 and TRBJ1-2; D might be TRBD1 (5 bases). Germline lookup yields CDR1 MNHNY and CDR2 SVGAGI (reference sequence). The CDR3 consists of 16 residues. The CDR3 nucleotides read TGTGCCAGCACCGGGAGCAATCAGGGTATAAACTGTGGCTACACCTTC. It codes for CASTGSNQGINCGYTF.

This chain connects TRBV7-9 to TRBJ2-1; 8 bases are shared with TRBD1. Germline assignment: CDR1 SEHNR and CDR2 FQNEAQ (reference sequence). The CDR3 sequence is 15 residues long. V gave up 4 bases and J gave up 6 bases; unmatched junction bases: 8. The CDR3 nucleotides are TGTGCCAGCAGCTCCGGGACAGGAGATGCCAATGAGCAGTTCTTC. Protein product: CASSSGTGDANEQFF.

CDR3 DNA sequence: TGCAGTGCTGGGATCACGAGTACAGATACGCAGTATTTT. This sequence encodes CSAGITSTDTQYF. This sequence joins TRBV20-1 and TRBJ2-3, with no clear D. Germline loops: CDR1 DFQATT, CDR2 SNEGSKA (reference sequence). This CDR3 contains 13 residues. With 5 bases removed from V and 3 bases from J, the gap between germline ends came to 12 bases.

CDR3 sequence (DNA): TGCGCCAGCAGCCAAGTCCGGGGGGGATTCACAGATACGCAGTATTTT. Its translation is CASSQVRGGFTDTQYF. The chain joins TRBV4-1 to TRBJ2-3; 8 nucleotides align to TRBD2. In germline, CDR1 is MGHRA, CDR2 YSYEKL. The J segment lost 2 bases and the V segment lost 1 base, leaving 5 bases of the junction unmatched. The CDR3 loop spans 16 amino acids.

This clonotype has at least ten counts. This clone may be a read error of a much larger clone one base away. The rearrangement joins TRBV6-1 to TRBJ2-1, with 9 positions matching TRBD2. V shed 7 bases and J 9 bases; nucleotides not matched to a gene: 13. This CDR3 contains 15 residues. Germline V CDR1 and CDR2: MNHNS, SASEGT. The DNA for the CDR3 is TGTGCCAGCACCTCGGGGCGGGGGGGCCGTCCTGAGCAGTTCTTC. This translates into CASTSGRGGRPEQFF.

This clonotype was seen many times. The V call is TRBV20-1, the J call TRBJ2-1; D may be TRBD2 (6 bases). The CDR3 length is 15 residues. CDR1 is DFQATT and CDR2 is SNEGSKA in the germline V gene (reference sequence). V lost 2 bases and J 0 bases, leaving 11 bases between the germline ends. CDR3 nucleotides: TGCAGTGCTAGACCCTTGCGGGGCTCCTACAATGAGCAGTTCTTC. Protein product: CSARPLRGSYNEQFF.

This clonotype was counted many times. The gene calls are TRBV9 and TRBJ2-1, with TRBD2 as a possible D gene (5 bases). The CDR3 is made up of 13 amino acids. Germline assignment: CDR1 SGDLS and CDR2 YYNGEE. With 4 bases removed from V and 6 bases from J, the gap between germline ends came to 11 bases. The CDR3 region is CASSFFTSNEQFF. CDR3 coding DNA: TGTGCCAGCAGCTTTTTTACTAGCAATGAGCAGTTCTTC.

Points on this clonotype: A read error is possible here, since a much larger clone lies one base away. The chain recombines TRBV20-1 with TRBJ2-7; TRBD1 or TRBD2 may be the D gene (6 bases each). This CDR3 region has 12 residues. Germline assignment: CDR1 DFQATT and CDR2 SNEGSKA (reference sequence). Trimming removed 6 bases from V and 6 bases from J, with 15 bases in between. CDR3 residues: CSALFGGGEQYF. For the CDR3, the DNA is TGCAGTGCCCTCTTCGGGGGCGGCGAGCAGTACTTC.

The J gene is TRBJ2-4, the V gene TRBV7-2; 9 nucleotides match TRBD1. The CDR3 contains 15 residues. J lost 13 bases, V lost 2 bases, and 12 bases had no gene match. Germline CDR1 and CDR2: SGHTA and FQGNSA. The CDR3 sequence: CASSLTGGLSGEQYF. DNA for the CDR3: TGTGCCAGCAGCTTAACAGGGGGCCTATCGGGGGAGCAGTACTTC.

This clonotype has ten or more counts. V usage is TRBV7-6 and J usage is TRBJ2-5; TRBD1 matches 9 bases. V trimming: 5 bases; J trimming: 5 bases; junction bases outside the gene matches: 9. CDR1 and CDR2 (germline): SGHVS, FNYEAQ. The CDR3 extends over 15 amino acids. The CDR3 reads CASSPWTGAGETQYF. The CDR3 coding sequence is TGTGCCAGCAGCCCCTGGACAGGGGCTGGGGAGACCCAGTACTTC.

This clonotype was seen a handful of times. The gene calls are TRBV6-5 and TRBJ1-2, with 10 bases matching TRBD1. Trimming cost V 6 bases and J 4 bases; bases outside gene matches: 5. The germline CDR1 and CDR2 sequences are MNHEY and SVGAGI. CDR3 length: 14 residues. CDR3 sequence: CASRGGQGIYGYTF. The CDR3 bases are TGTGCCAGCAGAGGGGGACAGGGGATCTATGGCTACACCTTC.

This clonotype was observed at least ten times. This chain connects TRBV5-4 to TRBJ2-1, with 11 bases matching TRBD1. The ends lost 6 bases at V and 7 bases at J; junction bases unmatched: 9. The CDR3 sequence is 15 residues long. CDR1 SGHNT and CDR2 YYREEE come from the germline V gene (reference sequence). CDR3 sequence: CASNPGTGGRNEQFF. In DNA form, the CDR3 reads TGTGCCAGCAACCCGGGGACAGGGGGTAGGAATGAGCAGTTCTTC.

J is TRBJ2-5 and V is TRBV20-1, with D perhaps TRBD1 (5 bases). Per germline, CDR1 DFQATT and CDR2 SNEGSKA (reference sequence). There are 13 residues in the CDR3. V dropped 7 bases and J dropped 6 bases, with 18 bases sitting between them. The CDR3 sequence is CSVRGSPGKTQYF. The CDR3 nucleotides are TGCAGTGTAAGGGGCTCTCCTGGAAAGACCCAGTACTTC.